The 26 T cell receptor beta chains given below trace back to one sample, sequenced in a study of cytomegalovirus exposure and HLA in healthy donors. The PCR made use of 60 Vbeta and 13 Jbeta primers. Using immunoSEQ multiplex PCR, the repertoire was profiled, and TCRdb retains in-frame clones only, with some absent. The table includes over 100,000 clones, 60% to 80% detected once. Sequenced input: PBMCs. These receptors originate from a man between 60 and 75 years old in good health and CMV-seropositive.

The J gene is TRBJ2-1, the V gene TRBV30, with unresolved D. This CDR3 contains 15 residues. The V gene lost 0 bases and the J gene lost 8 bases, with 17 bases spanning the gap. Germline V lookup: CDR1 GTSNPN, CDR2 SVGIG (reference sequence). CDR3 protein: CAWSVLRPLVDEQFF. The CDR3 DNA reads as TGTGCCTGGAGTGTCCTCCGGCCCCTAGTCGATGAGCAGTTCTTC.

The chain uses TRBV29-1 and TRBJ2-3, with D possibly being TRBD1 (6 bases). Germline-derived CDR1 and CDR2 are SQVTM and ANQGSEA. V was shortened by 7 bases and J by 0 bases, with 14 bases between the two germline ends. The CDR3 has 14 amino acids. In DNA, the CDR3 is TGCAGCGGGGGGCTAGGATCTAGCACAGATACGCAGTATTTT. Encoded protein: CSGGLGSSTDTQYF.

In this sample, this clone turned up a few times. The chain carries TRBV6-5 and TRBJ1-1; D gene ambiguous. This CDR3 is 13 amino acids long. Germline V gene data show CDR1 as MNHEY and CDR2 as SVGAGI. Deletions cut 7 bases from V and 2 bases from J, with 11 bases between. The CDR3 nucleotides are TGTGCCAGCACCGCGCCAGGTAACACTGAAGCTTTCTTT. It translates to CASTAPGNTEAFF.

The CDR3 coding sequence is TGTGCCAGCAGCTTAACTTCAGGGGGCTCCTACGAGCAGTACTTC. Protein: CASSLTSGGSYEQYF. This chain joins TRBV7-2 and TRBJ2-5, with TRBD1 identical over 7 bases. TRBJ2-7 explains the end of the DNA better; the J call may be wrong. CDR1 and CDR2 (germline): SGHTA, FQGNSA. There are 15 residues in the CDR3.

The J gene is TRBJ2-5, the V gene TRBV6-6; a possible D gene is TRBD1 (5 bases). The last part of the DNA fits TRBJ2-7 better; the J call may be wrong. CDR3 length: 14 amino acids. Germline CDR1 and CDR2: MNHNY and SVGAGI (reference sequence). Here the CDR3 DNA reads TGTGCCAGCAGTTACGAAGGACCTAGGGGCGAGCAGTACTTC. Amino acids: CASSYEGPRGEQYF.

This chain uses TRBV18 with TRBJ1-5; no reliable D call. The germline V and J ends were trimmed by 0 bases and 2 bases, with 8 bases remaining between them. Per the germline V gene, CDR1 is KGHSH and CDR2 is LQKENI. This CDR3 is built from 15 residues. The CDR3: CASSPPKTGNQPQHF. Here the CDR3 DNA reads TGTGCCAGCTCACCACCGAAAACTGGCAATCAGCCCCAGCATTTT.

This chain uses TRBV6-5 with TRBJ1-2; 11 positions match TRBD1. In germline, CDR1 is MNHEY, CDR2 SVGAGI. The CDR3 covers 15 residues. J was trimmed by 7 bases and V by 2 bases; bases with no gene match: 6. CDR3 in DNA: TGTGCCAGCAGTTACGTCGGACAGGGGGCGCCTGGCTACACCTTC. It translates to CASSYVGQGAPGYTF.

The chain employs TRBV6-5 and TRBJ1-5; maybe TRBD1 (5 bases). This CDR3 has 14 residues. Germline V gene sequence: CDR1 MNHEY, CDR2 SVGAGI. V was cut by 6 bases and J by 3 bases, with 12 bases left in between. CDR3 sequence: CASRPGGINQPQHF. The CDR3 coding sequence is TGTGCCAGCAGGCCCGGGGGGATCAATCAGCCCCAGCATTTT.

The chain recombines TRBV6-6 with TRBJ1-6; TRBD1 matches at 9 bases. The J segment lost 16 bases and the V segment lost 5 bases, leaving 3 bases of the junction unmatched. Germline CDR1 is MNHNY and CDR2 is SVGAGI (reference sequence). This CDR3 is built from 11 residues. CDR3 amino acids: CASSRDRELHF. DNA for the CDR3: TGTGCCAGCAGTCGGGACAGGGAGCTCCACTTT.

The chain recombines TRBV9 with TRBJ1-3; 7 nucleotides match TRBD1. Trimming took 4 bases from V and 4 from J; bases not matched to a gene: 8. CDR1 and CDR2 (germline): SGDLS, YYNGEE. The CDR3 covers 15 residues. CDR3 loop: CASSPRDRTGNTIYF. Written as DNA, the CDR3 is TGTGCCAGCAGCCCCAGGGACAGAACGGGAAACACCATATATTTT.

The rearrangement uses TRBV7-2 and TRBJ1-4; D possibly corresponds to TRBD1 (6 bases). Germline CDR1 reads SGHTA; CDR2 reads FQGNSA. Trimming pared 5 bases from V and 5 bases from J, leaving 15 bases between. The CDR3 runs 15 residues. The CDR3 bases are TGTGCCAGCAGCCCGGGGGGCAGAAGAAATGAAAAACTGTTTTTT. Protein: CASSPGGRRNEKLFF.

V gene TRBV7-2 combines with J gene TRBJ2-5; 9 nucleotides align to TRBD1. The junction had 7 bases not matched to a gene; V was cut back by 1 base and J by 1 base. This CDR3 has 17 amino acids. CDR1 and CDR2 (germline): SGHTA, FQGNSA. CDR3 region: CASSLGAGTGLQETQYF. In nucleotides, the CDR3 is TGTGCCAGCAGCTTAGGGGCTGGGACAGGGCTCCAAGAGACCCAGTACTTC.

The gene calls are TRBV6-6 and TRBJ2-5; possibly TRBD1 for D (6 bases). The CDR3 extends over 13 amino acids. V shed 6 bases and J shed 1 base, with 9 bases lying between them. Germline V gene lookup returns CDR1 MNHNY and CDR2 SVGAGI (reference sequence). The CDR3 loop is CASSDRPQETQYF. The DNA for the CDR3 is TGTGCCAGCAGCGACAGGCCCCAAGAGACCCAGTACTTC.

The gene calls are TRBV7-9 and TRBJ2-6, with D possibly being TRBD2 (7 bases). The V end was cut by 4 bases, the J end by 5 bases, with 24 bases between. CDR3 length equals 19 residues. Germline CDR1 SEHNR, CDR2 FQNEAQ (reference sequence). The DNA for the CDR3 is TGTGCCAGCAGCTACCGAGGGGGGGGATTAGGTAAGAGGGCCAACGTCCTGACTTTC. This sequence encodes CASSYRGGGLGKRANVLTF.

The CDR3 sequence: CASSPDRGYGYTF. CDR3 nucleotides: TGTGCCAGCAGCCCCGACAGGGGCTATGGCTACACCTTC. The J gene is TRBJ1-2, the V gene TRBV5-5; 8 nucleotides line up with TRBD1. The CDR3 extends over 13 amino acids. Germline-derived CDR1 and CDR2 are SGHKS and YYEKEE (reference sequence). With V trimmed by 4 bases and J by 4 bases, 3 bases remained unmatched.

This rearrangement joins TRBV18 to TRBJ2-3, with 12 bases that match TRBD2. Germline CDR1 and CDR2: KGHSH and LQKENI. After removal of 3 bases from V and 1 base from J, the junction contained 2 bases not matched to a gene. This CDR3 has 16 amino acids. Here the CDR3 DNA reads TGTGCCAGCTCACCGGCTAGCGGGGGGGGCACAGATACGCAGTATTTT. Its translation: CASSPASGGGTDTQYF.

This sequence joins TRBV6-5 and TRBJ1-2, with D possibly matching TRBD1 (5 bases). The germline CDR1 and CDR2 sequences are MNHEY and SVGAGI. Trimming stripped 9 bases from V and 1 base from J, with 12 bases between. The CDR3 is 13 amino acids. CDR3 sequence (DNA): TGTGCCAGTCGGGGGTCCTTTAACTATGGCTACACCTTC. Its protein product is CASRGSFNYGYTF.

This chain links TRBV11-2 with TRBJ2-1; 7 nucleotides align to TRBD2. The germline CDR1 and CDR2 sequences are SGHAT and FQNNGV. CDR3 length: 16 amino acids. V lost 5 bases, J lost 4 bases, and 11 bases stayed unmatched. CDR3 in amino acids: CASSGVRGRRYNEQFF. CDR3 nucleotides: TGTGCCAGCAGCGGAGTGCGGGGGAGAAGGTACAATGAGCAGTTCTTC. The full variable domain, in which reference TRBV11-2 and TRBJ2-1 provide the parts outside the CDR3, is EAGVAQSPRYKIIEKRQSVAFWCNPISGHATLYWYQQILGQGPKLLIQFQNNGVVDDSQLPKDRFSAERLKGVDSTLKIQPAKLEDSAVYLCASSGVRGRRYNEQFFGPGTRLTVL.

The J gene is TRBJ1-4, the V gene TRBV19; perhaps TRBD1 as D (6 bases). The CDR3 extends over 15 amino acids. Germline-derived CDR1 and CDR2 are LNHDA and SQIVND (reference sequence). The V end was cut by 9 bases, the J end by 5 bases, with 19 bases between. CDR3 sequence: CASAYRESGNEKLFF. The CDR3 bases are TGTGCCAGCGCATACAGGGAAAGTGGGAATGAAAAACTGTTTTTT.

This clone showed up many times. Here the CDR3 reads CASSPSVNSPLHF. The CDR3 coding sequence is TGTGCCAGCAGCCCCTCAGTTAATTCACCCCTCCACTTT. The gene calls are TRBV7-2 and TRBJ1-6; D gene ambiguous. Per the germline V gene, CDR1 is SGHTA and CDR2 is FQGNSA. The germline V and J ends were trimmed by 5 bases and 6 bases, with 8 bases remaining between them. CDR3 size: 13 residues. Full variable domain (remainder filled in from reference TRBV7-2 and TRBJ1-6): GAGVSQSPSNKVTEKGKDVELRCDPISGHTALYWYRQSLGQGLEFLIYFQGNSAPDKSGLPSDRFSAERTGGSVSTLTIQRTQQEDSAVYLCASSPSVNSPLHFGNGTRLTVT.

CDR3 amino acids: CASSLFRGSTDTQYF. The CDR3 DNA reads TGCGCCAGCAGCTTGTTCCGGGGAAGCACAGATACGCAGTATTTT. The chain is built from TRBV5-1 and TRBJ2-3, with D perhaps TRBD2 (5 bases). CDR3 size: 15 residues. CDR1 SGHRS and CDR2 YFSETQ come from the germline V gene. V was pared by 1 base and J by 0 bases, with 9 bases between.

This clone appeared a single time. The gene calls are TRBV19 and TRBJ2-5, with a weak D call TRBD2 (6 bases). This CDR3 comprises 15 residues. V was pared by 3 bases and J by 4 bases, with 15 bases between. The germline V gene has CDR1 LNHDA and CDR2 SQIVND (reference sequence). CDR3 loop: CASSIGRGGVETQYF. For the CDR3, the DNA is TGTGCCAGTAGTATTGGGAGAGGAGGGGTAGAGACCCAGTACTTC.

This chain links TRBV5-1 with TRBJ2-1; the match to TRBD1 covers 7 bases. The germline V gene has CDR1 SGHRS and CDR2 YFSETQ. V trimming: 4 bases; J trimming: 4 bases; junction bases outside the gene matches: 5. The CDR3 has 14 amino acids. DNA of the CDR3: TGCGCCAGCAGCCTCGGGACAGCGTACAATGAGCAGTTCTTC. Its protein is CASSLGTAYNEQFF.

This sequence joins TRBV11-2 and TRBJ2-7; 10 bases align to TRBD2. Germline V gene sequence: CDR1 SGHAT, CDR2 FQNNGV. Trimming removed 4 bases from V and 5 bases from J; junction bases left unmatched: 8. The CDR3 covers 15 residues. CDR3 loop: CASSSPKRGGDEQYF. The DNA of the CDR3 is TGTGCCAGCAGCTCCCCGAAGCGGGGGGGGGACGAGCAGTACTTC.

This clone was observed a few times. The chain links TRBV18 to TRBJ2-3; TRBD2 agrees at 11 bases. Per the germline V gene, CDR1 is KGHSH and CDR2 is LQKENI. Trimming at V came to 2 bases and at J to 0 bases, leaving 7 bases not matched to a gene. The CDR3 totals 18 residues. The CDR3 sequence: CASSPRFSGGASTDTQYF. CDR3 coding DNA: TGTGCCAGCTCACCAAGGTTTAGCGGGGGGGCCAGCACAGATACGCAGTATTTT.

The chain couples TRBV29-1 to TRBJ2-2; D is perhaps TRBD1 (7 bases). V lost 4 bases to trimming and J lost 1 base, with 10 bases between them. The V gene's germline CDR1 is SQVTM and CDR2 ANQGSEA. The CDR3 consists of 14 residues. The CDR3 DNA is TGCAGCGTTGGGCAGGGGGGGAACACCGGGGAGCTGTTTTTT. This gives the protein CSVGQGGNTGELFF.